This record concerns one T cell receptor (beta chain) sequence. Related graft donors supplied nonmyeloablative bone marrow transplants, and mixed chimerism was transient. This sample stems from a study of Tregs in tolerant kidney transplant recipients. This CDR3 comprises 12 residues. Germline V gives CDR1 SGHTA, CDR2 FQGNSA. V lost 5 bases and J lost 3, with 8 bases in between. The data were produced by immunoSEQ multiplex PCR, yet TCRdb's version contains in-frame clones alone and is incomplete. The data hold nearly 50,000 clones, with around nine tenths observed a single time. The sequence was collected from a human patient who received a combined kidney and bone marrow transplant. Some T cells may arise from the graft donor. The V gene is TRBV7-2, the J gene TRBJ2-7; no clear D. This specimen consisted of CD8+ T cells from blood (PBMCs), obtained 12 months after the transplant. The CDR3 DNA reads as TGTGCCAGCAGCACCACTGGCTACGAGCAGTACTTC. Translated, it gives CASSTTGYEQYF.